The clone carrying this T cell receptor (beta chain) has at least ten counts. Its matching antigen is unknown. The time point was: persistent/refractory GD, antithyroid drugs over 5 years with positive TRAb. PBMC-derived RNA was used for the TCR library. The data are from a study of regulatory T cells in long-lasting Graves disease. Arm-PCR with iRepertoire HTBI primers amplified the CDR3 regions for these TCR beta libraries. TCRdb re-called the multiplex PCR reads through MiXCR, storing one row per CDR3 protein. Among some 340,000 distinct CDR3 sequences, approximately 25% were seen once, and the ten largest hold 28%. Whole-study results and caveats: Patients with persistent disease showed a bias toward TRBV28, TRBJ1-2 and TRBJ2-5. Analyses excluded thyroid tissue, covering peripheral blood alone.

There are 17 residues in the CDR3. Germline CDR1 is MNHNY and CDR2 is SVGAGI (reference sequence). The V and J ends lost 0 bases and 0 bases, in that order; junction bases with no gene match: 3. The clonotype originates from a woman aged 40 to 50 with Graves disease. The specimen comprised peripheral blood mononuclear cells (PBMCs), sampled when the disease was refractory, from a patient treated with antithyroid drugs. The chain has TRBV6-6 and TRBJ2-7; 12 bases are a match to TRBD2. DNA for the CDR3: TGTGCCAGCAGTTACTCGCTAGCGGGAGGGCCCTCCTACGAGCAGTACTTC. As protein: CASSYSLAGGPSYEQYF.